A single sample gave rise to the 2 T cell receptor beta chains below, sequenced in a study of T cells after yellow fever vaccination. TCRdb reanalysed the 5' RACE reads using MiXCR and keeps one entry per CDR3 protein. The sample contains under 300,000 distinct CDR3 sequences, roughly 13% of which appear only once. The sequencing here drew on CD4+ T cells sorted from PBMCs, taken 45 days after the yellow fever booster vaccination. The receptors were gathered from a man aged 30-40 years who received the YFV17D yellow fever vaccine.

V gene TRBV9 combines with J gene TRBJ1-2; 12 bases agree with TRBD1. The germline CDR1 and CDR2 sequences are SGDLS and YYNGEE. The CDR3 is 15 residues long. Losses at the gene ends were 0 bases for V and 8 bases for J; bases not matched to a gene: 5. The CDR3 DNA sequence: TGTGCCAGCAGCGTAGTGGGACAGGGGGCGAAGGGCTACACCTTC. Translated: CASSVVGQGAKGYTF.

The J gene is TRBJ2-5, the V gene TRBV20-1; 10 bases map to TRBD2. CDR1 is DFQATT and CDR2 is SNEGSKA in the germline V gene (reference sequence). Trimming removed 4 bases from V and 6 bases from J; junction bases left unmatched: 11. This CDR3 region has 15 residues. CDR3 in DNA: TGCAGTGCTATATCCCAGGGGGGACTAGCGAAGACCCAGTACTTC. Its translation is CSAISQGGLAKTQYF.